Below are 27 T cell receptor beta chains sequenced from a single sample in a study of low-dose radiotherapy and immunotherapy resistance in tumors. First-strand cDNA relied on TRAV- and TRBV-specific primers spanning alpha and beta chains. For amplifying TCRs, the PCR ran for about 20 cycles with Phusion, which was used together with a constant-region primer and the adapter on the V primers. TCRdb called the reads again in MiXCR, with one record for every CDR3 protein. This sample has 30,000 or so distinct CDR3 sequences, with under 55% found just once. As to time point: after trial treatment. Treatment of the sample: LDRT plus nivolumab, ipilimumab, low-dose cyclophosphamide and aspirin (RACIN trial). The sample consisted of PBMCs, taken after low-dose radiotherapy plus immunotherapy. The receptor source for this set is a male donor with gallbladder cancer.

Relative to its sample, this clonotype is medium-sized (0.01 to 0.1%). The chain employs TRBV10-2 and TRBJ2-5, with 9 nucleotides matching TRBD2. In germline, CDR1 is WSHSY, CDR2 SAAADI. J was trimmed by 2 bases and V by 7 bases; bases with no gene match: 8. CDR3 size: 15 residues. CDR3 sequence reads: CASNLAGEGQETQYF. The CDR3 nucleotides read TGCGCCAGCAATTTAGCGGGAGAGGGGCAAGAGACCCAGTACTTC.

V gene TRBV11-2 combines with J gene TRBJ2-2; the D gene is possibly TRBD2 (5 bases). Germline loops: CDR1 SGHAT, CDR2 FQNNGV. Trimming left V 5 bases short and J 0 bases short, with 13 bases between. This CDR3 is 16 amino acids long. The CDR3 sequence is CASSVGLLANTGELFF. DNA for the CDR3: TGTGCCAGCAGCGTTGGACTTCTAGCGAACACCGGGGAGCTGTTTTTT.

The genes are TRBV28 and TRBJ1-4; D perhaps matches TRBD1 (5 bases). CDR3 length equals 10 residues. Trimming removed 10 bases at V and 8 bases at J, with 8 bases between. The V gene's germline CDR1 is MDHEN and CDR2 SYDVKM. The CDR3 region has the DNA TGTGCCACGCAGGGCGAAAAACTGTTTTTT. Translation gives CATQGEKLFF.

This clonotype was counted only a few times. This likely traces to a read error, being one base from a far larger clone. The rearrangement links TRBV28 to TRBJ2-1, with D perhaps matching TRBD1 or TRBD2 (6 bases each). Germline loops: CDR1 MDHEN, CDR2 SYDVKM. The CDR3 runs 16 residues. The ends were cut back, 8 bases at V and 10 bases at J, with 27 bases in the middle. CDR3 region: CASWGAGAASSYEQFF. CDR3 sequence (DNA): TGTGCCAGCTGGGGGGCAGGGGCTGCCTCCTCCTACGAGCAGTTCTTC.

Many counts were recorded for this clonotype. V is TRBV27 and J is TRBJ2-1, with D unclear. Looked up from germline, CDR1 is MNHEY and CDR2 is SMNVEV (reference sequence). The CDR3 is 14 residues long. Trimming pared 3 bases from V and 7 bases from J, leaving 13 bases between. CDR3 sequence (DNA): TGTGCCAGCAGTTTTAGTGGCAGCACGAATGAGCAGTTCTTC. This encodes CASSFSGSTNEQFF.

In regard to this clonotype: It is unclear where the CDR3 begins or ends on the DNA, so no DNA is shown, and the CDR3 is as TCRdb lists it. The chain couples TRBV5-1 to TRBJ2-7; the table's D gene call, TRBD1, was not cross checked with the DNA. Germline-derived CDR1 and CDR2 are SGHRS and YFSETQ. From its first to its last residue, the CDR3 has 22 amino acids. The chain's CDR3 is CASSFYICSARGVGGPAYEQYF.

The rearrangement uses TRBV28 and TRBJ2-2, with D unresolved. The germline CDR1 and CDR2 sequences are MDHEN and SYDVKM. V was clipped by 6 bases and J by 0 bases, with 14 bases between them. The CDR3 loop spans 16 amino acids. CDR3 protein: CASSTSGRSNTGELFF. The CDR3 nucleotides read TGTGCCAGCAGCACTTCAGGACGGTCGAACACCGGGGAGCTGTTTTTT.

This clonotype was counted at least ten times. V usage is TRBV5-1 and J usage is TRBJ2-3; weak D call: TRBD2 (6 bases). With 0 bases removed from V and 1 base from J, the gap between germline ends came to 9 bases. The CDR3 runs 15 residues. In germline, CDR1 is SGHRS, CDR2 YFSETQ. CDR3 residues: CASSLGRGGTDTQYF. The CDR3 region has the DNA TGCGCCAGCAGCTTGGGGCGGGGTGGCACAGATACGCAGTATTTT.

This clonotype was recorded at least ten times. The chain uses TRBV6-2 or TRBV6-3 and TRBJ2-1; the D is unclear. The length of the CDR3 is 12 residues. V was pared by 6 bases and J by 6 bases, with 9 bases between. Per the germline V gene, CDR1 is MNHEY and CDR2 is SVGEGT. The CDR3 here is CASSRTLNEQFF. The CDR3 region has the DNA TGTGCCAGCAGCCGGACCCTCAATGAGCAGTTCTTC.

The sample holds one count of this clonotype. This chain connects TRBV9 to TRBJ2-7; D gene uncertain. CDR3 length equals 16 residues. Germline V gene sequence: CDR1 SGDLS, CDR2 YYNGEE. The germline V and J ends were trimmed by 0 bases and 0 bases, with 13 bases remaining between them. The CDR3 protein is CASSVAPATSSYEQYF. The CDR3, as DNA: TGTGCCAGCAGCGTAGCTCCAGCAACAAGCTCCTACGAGCAGTACTTC.

This clonotype is deemed medium-sized (0.01 to 0.1%). The gene calls are TRBV2 and TRBJ1-1; D gene uncertain. The germline V gene encodes CDR1 SNHLY and CDR2 FYNNEI. This CDR3 is built from 14 residues. Trimming took off 0 bases at V and 10 bases at J, with 15 bases between the two ends. CDR3 nucleotide sequence: TGTGCCAGCAGTGAAGCGCTTATTAGAGGGCCAGCTTTCTTT. This codes for CASSEALIRGPAFF. The whole variable domain, filled in from reference TRBV2 and TRBJ1-1, reads EPEVTQTPSHQVTQMGQEVILRCVPISNHLYFYWYRQILGQKVEFLVSFYNNEISEKSEIFDDQFSVERPDGSNFTLKIRSTKLEDSAMYFCASSEALIRGPAFFGQGTRLTVV.

This clonotype is medium-sized by share. This CDR3 is CASLLAGLHYEQYF. The DNA of the CDR3 is TGTGCCAGCCTCCTAGCGGGGCTACACTACGAGCAGTACTTC. V gene TRBV6-2 or TRBV6-3 combines with J gene TRBJ2-7, with 9 nucleotides matching TRBD2. With 8 bases clipped from V and 3 bases from J, the junction kept 8 bases outside the gene matches. This CDR3 has 14 residues. Germline-derived CDR1 and CDR2 are MNHEY and SVGEGT.

The V and J genes are TRBV12-3 or TRBV12-4 and TRBJ2-5, with TRBD1 matching 10 bases. With V trimmed by 7 bases and J by 6 bases, 8 bases remained unmatched. This CDR3 is built from 14 residues. Here the CDR3 DNA reads TGTGCCAGCAACCCGGGACAGGGGAAACAGACCCAGTACTTC. It yields the protein CASNPGQGKQTQYF.

In its sample, this clonotype is medium-sized (0.01 to 0.1%). Relative to the germline gene, one junction end is altered; a read error may explain this. This chain connects TRBV5-1 to TRBJ1-2; D is ambiguous. Germline V gene data show CDR1 as SGHRS and CDR2 as YFSETQ. This CDR3 has 15 residues. CDR3 sequence: CASSVVVGPDYGYTF. CDR3 DNA sequence: TGTGCCAGCAGCGTAGTAGTTGGGCCCGACTATGGCTACACCTTC. The whole variable domain, filled in from reference TRBV5-1 and TRBJ1-2, reads KAGVTQTPRYLIKTRGQQVTLSCSPISGHRSVSWYQQTPGQGLQFLFEYFSETQRNKGNFPGRFSGRQFSNSRSEMNVSTLELGDSALYLCASSVVVGPDYGYTFGSGTRLTVV.

By sample fraction, this clonotype is medium-sized. V usage is TRBV24-1 and J usage is TRBJ2-1; D may be TRBD1 (6 bases). CDR1 is KGHDR, CDR2 SFDVKD, per germline. This CDR3 is built from 15 residues. Trimming stripped 4 bases from V and 4 bases from J, with 13 bases between. The CDR3 sequence: CATSESRGFYNEQFF. CDR3 DNA sequence: TGTGCCACCAGTGAATCCAGGGGATTTTACAATGAGCAGTTCTTC.

The V gene is TRBV5-1, the J gene TRBJ2-2; 10 nucleotides agree with TRBD1. The CDR3 runs to 15 residues. Trimming took 3 bases from V and 4 from J; bases not matched to a gene: 3. Germline CDR1 SGHRS, CDR2 YFSETQ. The CDR3 DNA reads as TGCGCCAGCAGCTCCGGGACAGGGGTCACCGGGGAGCTGTTTTTT. The encoded protein is CASSSGTGVTGELFF.

A word on this clonotype: Given a far larger clone just one base away, this is likely a sequencing read error. The chain joins TRBV2 to TRBJ2-7; D is unclear. CDR3 length equals 15 residues. Trimming pared 4 bases from V and 7 bases from J, leaving 20 bases between. Germline V gene lookup returns CDR1 SNHLY and CDR2 FYNNEI. CDR3 coding DNA: TGTGCCAGCAGTGTTGTAGGCAGCCGATACAATGAGCAGTACTTC. This sequence encodes CASSVVGSRYNEQYF. The whole variable domain, filled in from reference TRBV2 and TRBJ2-7, reads EPEVTQTPSHQVTQMGQEVILRCVPISNHLYFYWYRQILGQKVEFLVSFYNNEISEKSEIFDDQFSVERPDGSNFTLKIRSTKLEDSAMYFCASSVVGSRYNEQYFGPGTRLTVT.

This clonotype was seen repeatedly, ten times or more. The J gene is TRBJ2-3, the V gene TRBV5-1, with 7 nucleotides matching TRBD2. This CDR3 spans 14 amino acids. V shed 4 bases and J 6 bases; nucleotides not matched to a gene: 8. CDR1 is SGHRS and CDR2 is YFSETQ in the germline V gene. CDR3: CASSPVAGADTQYF. CDR3 nucleotides: TGCGCCAGCAGCCCCGTGGCGGGAGCTGATACGCAGTATTTT.

This chain links TRBV2 with TRBJ2-3; 7 bases align to TRBD2. This CDR3 is 13 amino acids long. The V gene end was trimmed by 7 bases and the J gene end by 2 bases; junction bases not matched to a gene: 3. The germline V gene encodes CDR1 SNHLY and CDR2 FYNNEI. The CDR3 here is CASKLAVTDTQYF. The CDR3 DNA reads TGTGCCAGCAAGCTAGCGGTCACAGATACGCAGTATTTT.

Judged by abundance, this clonotype is medium-sized. V is TRBV6-2 or TRBV6-3 and J is TRBJ2-1, with D uncertain. Germline-derived CDR1 and CDR2 are MNHEY and SVGEGT. The CDR3 is made up of 16 amino acids. V was shortened by 2 bases and J by 0 bases, with 11 bases between the two germline ends. DNA for the CDR3: TGTGCCAGCAGTTACGGGCGGAAGAGCTCCTACAATGAGCAGTTCTTC. Translated, it gives CASSYGRKSSYNEQFF.

In its sample, this clonotype was seen many times. CDR3 loop: CASSPYPTGELFF. The CDR3 DNA sequence: TGTGCCAGCAGCCCCTACCCCACCGGGGAGCTGTTTTTT. This chain links TRBV7-2 with TRBJ2-2, with D uncertain. The CDR3 loop spans 13 amino acids. The germline V and J ends were trimmed by 5 bases and 4 bases, with 8 bases remaining between them. Looked up from germline, CDR1 is SGHTA and CDR2 is FQGNSA.

This clonotype was counted ten times or more. The rearrangement links TRBV27 to TRBJ1-1; 7 bases match TRBD1. Trimming removed 4 bases from V and 1 base from J; junction bases left unmatched: 3. The CDR3 is 14 amino acids. Germline V gene sequence: CDR1 MNHEY, CDR2 SMNVEV (reference sequence). DNA of the CDR3: TGTGCCAGCAGTTATAGGGGGCAGAACACTGAAGCTTTCTTT. Amino acids: CASSYRGQNTEAFF.

The J gene is TRBJ2-5, the V gene TRBV3-1; D remains ambiguous. This CDR3 comprises 13 residues. The ends were cut back, 1 base at V and 1 base at J, with 4 bases in the middle. From germline, CDR1 is LGHDT and CDR2 YNNKEL (reference sequence). CDR3 in amino acids: CASSQVAQETQYF. CDR3 in DNA: TGTGCCAGCAGCCAAGTGGCCCAAGAGACCCAGTACTTC.

This clonotype was picked up many times. This chain connects TRBV20-1 to TRBJ2-7; 11 bases line up with TRBD2. The V and J ends lost 3 bases and 4 bases, in that order; junction bases with no gene match: 8. The CDR3 spans 15 residues. Germline V lookup: CDR1 DFQATT, CDR2 SNEGSKA (reference sequence). The CDR3 DNA sequence: TGCAGTGCTAGGAGTTCCGGGACTAGCGGTTACGAGCAGTACTTC. The encoded protein is CSARSSGTSGYEQYF.

There are many counts of this clonotype. The chain combines TRBV3-1 with TRBJ2-7; TRBD2 agrees at 11 bases. Losses at the gene ends were 8 bases for V and 4 bases for J; bases not matched to a gene: 7. Germline V gene lookup returns CDR1 LGHDT and CDR2 YNNKEL (reference sequence). The CDR3 spans 14 residues. CDR3 residues: CASCTSGGAYEQYF. The CDR3 region has the DNA TGTGCCAGCTGCACTAGCGGGGGAGCGTACGAGCAGTACTTC.

This rearrangement joins TRBV3-1 to TRBJ1-2; TRBD1 aligns across 9 bases. Germline V lookup: CDR1 LGHDT, CDR2 YNNKEL (reference sequence). The CDR3 has 13 amino acids. Losses at the gene ends were 2 bases for V and 7 bases for J; bases not matched to a gene: 2. The CDR3 loop reads CASSQTGGSGYTF. In DNA form, the CDR3 reads TGTGCCAGCAGCCAAACAGGGGGCTCTGGCTACACCTTC.

This chain links TRBV28 with TRBJ1-2, with a tentative D call TRBD1 (5 bases). Between the trimmed V and J ends, which lost 2 bases and 4 bases, there was a span of 11 bases. CDR1 is MDHEN, CDR2 SYDVKM, per germline. The CDR3 has 14 residues. This CDR3 reads CASSLGAAAYGYTF. CDR3 nucleotide sequence: TGTGCCAGCAGTTTAGGGGCAGCCGCCTATGGCTACACCTTC.